This T cell receptor (beta chain) comes out of a study of graft-versus-host responses after intestinal transplantation (dated by TCRdb to the early 2020s). Background for the entire study: Multivisceral, liver-intestinal, or isolated intestinal transplants were received by the recipients. Every recipient was given anti-thymocyte globulin induction, followed by approximately 3 years of maintenance tacrolimus and steroids. After intestinal transplantation, graft-versus-host and host-versus-graft alloreactive T cell clones were followed in the graft, circulation and bone marrow using bulk TCR-beta CDR3 sequencing. To identify alloreactive clones, pre-transplant mixed lymphocyte reaction products were sequenced and then compared with unstimulated pre-transplant donor and recipient T cells. The cohort enrolled about two dozen intestinal transplant recipients including one retransplant, and 3 patients lacking pretransplant specimens were excluded. A peak of at least 4% donor T cells among recipient peripheral blood mononuclear cells was the definition used for donor T cell macrochimerism. Instead of going to the commercial service, samples from a few later patients were sequenced in-house on an Illumina MiSeq and processed with MiXCR. Summary of the overall study and its limitations: The conclusions were limited by the relatively low number and heterogeneity of the intestinal transplant patients. GvH clones were found in recipient bone marrow, and some of the GvH clones appeared earlier in ileal mucosa or blood, which is consistent with an intestinal mucosal origin. In patients with donor T cell macrochimerism, the allografts had high GvH to HvG T cell clonal ratios. Early after transplant, peak levels of circulating GvH clones were associated with declines in HvG clones.

The library was produced with the immunoSEQ multiplex PCR assay. Adaptive Biotechnologies carried out high-throughput TCR-beta CDR3 sequencing of genomic DNA for most patients. On the authors' methods: TCR sequencing data were retrieved from Adaptive's ImmunoSEQ software for about 17 patients, whereas three other patients were processed with MiXCR and VDJtools. CDR3 nucleotide sequences shared between donor and recipient were removed because their origin could not be assigned. To count as alloreactive, a clone needed at least 2-fold expansion over unstimulated cells and a minimum CFSE-low frequency of 0.002% (template counts) or 0.001% (read counts). Mappable clones were those detected in sequenced pre-transplant spleen, lymph node, or MLR CFSE-low populations of the donor or recipient. The cumulative frequency of alloreactive clones was calculated as a percentage of all sequences, weighted by copy number. TCRdb's version of the immuneACCESS table is confined to in-frame rearrangements and falls short of the full clone set. An unresolved V gene accounts for under half of the shortfall where checked; the remainder is of unknown origin. The V and J calls and clone size were taken over from that table, and D and trimming were inferred from the DNA. Across this sample there are 37,000 or so clones, with about 90% seen only once. The biggest ten clones account for 2% to 3% of the sample.

Blood samples were collected up to 4 times in the first month after transplant and then at least monthly when available. The CDR3 numbers 14 residues from cysteine through phenylalanine. CDR3 DNA is the only sequence kept; it has 42 bases, read in frame from the first base. Reading the germline V gene gives CDR1 MNHEY and CDR2 SVGAGI. On this clone: No antigen is known for it. The junction and the germline gene differ at one end; a read error may be behind it. This sample also contains other DNA sequences that code for the same CDR3.

This receptor was identified in a human patient who received an intestinal transplant, so some T cells may come from the graft donor. The sequencing used PBMCs, collected around 320 days after intestinal transplant. This chain is built from TRBV6-5 and TRBJ2-7; 7 central nucleotides agree with TRBD2. The CDR3 corresponds to CASSRLADYYEQYF. The base sequence is TGTGCCAGCAGCAGACTAGCTGACTACTACGAGCAGTACTTT.